This record looks at one TCR beta chain sequence and its context. As yet, its antigen is unknown. The PCR contained 60 Vbeta and 13 Jbeta primers. Assay: immunoSEQ multiplex PCR; the TCRdb copy retains only in-frame clones and omits some. This sample has roughly 130,000 clones; under 85% occur once, and the top ten carry less than 7%. The data were taken from a study of cytomegalovirus exposure and HLA in healthy donors. Losses at the gene ends were 9 bases for V and 0 bases for J; bases not matched to a gene: 3. There are 13 residues in the CDR3. Germline CDR1 and CDR2: LNHNV and YYDKDF (reference sequence). Broader study findings: The listing of roughly 160 TCR beta chains classed them as cytomegalovirus-associated.

This chain links TRBV15 with TRBJ1-2, with 8 nucleotides matching TRBD1. The origin of this receptor is a woman aged 45-65 years in good health and CMV-seropositive. The specimen sequenced was PBMCs. The CDR3: CATSDRANYGYTF. The CDR3 DNA follows: TGTGCCACGTCGGACAGGGCTAACTATGGCTACACCTTC.